These T cell receptor beta chains were read from a single sample in a study of T cell responses to AZD1222 COVID-19 vaccine. Clones were sequenced by immunoSEQ multiplex PCR, and TCRdb holds only the in-frame ones, with some missing. The sample has tens of thousands of clones, approximately 90% seen once; the top ten hold 28%. Sample: peripheral blood, taken 28 days after the second AZD1222 dose. The receptors stem from an adult who received the AZD1222 COVID-19 vaccine. The CDR3 runs from the conserved cysteine through the conserved F or W. Each record gives: clone size, J gene, D gene, V gene, CDR3 DNA, CDR3 protein. D genes are given only for firm matches. A clone size is listed for some rows: how often the clone was seen (once, few, many), or a class if it is expanded.

>few|TRBJ1-1|-|TRBV5-1
TGCGCCAGCAGCGCTGTACAGGGACCCTTCATTGAAGCTTTCTTT
CASSAVQGPFIEAFF
>-|TRBJ1-1|TRBD1|TRBV5-1
TGCGCCAGCAGTCGGGACAGGCACTCGAACACTGAAGCTTTCTTT
CASSRDRHSNTEAFF
>-|TRBJ1-5|-|TRBV29-1
TGCAGCGTTCAGGGATTGGGAGATCAGCCCCAGCATTTT
CSVQGLGDQPQHF
>-|TRBJ2-5|-|TRBV18
TGTGCCAGCTCACCACTAGGAGGGGGGACCCAGTACTTC
CASSPLGGGTQYF
>-|TRBJ2-7|TRBD1|TRBV9
TGTGCCAGCAGCGTTGGGACAGGGCTCGACGAGCAGTACTTC
CASSVGTGLDEQYF
>-|TRBJ2-1|TRBD1|TRBV10-3
TGTGCCATAACCGGGACAGAGTACAATGAGCAGTTCTTC
CAITGTEYNEQFF
>few|TRBJ1-1|TRBD1|TRBV27
TGTGCCAGCAGGGGGACAGGGATGTGGACTGAAGCTTTCTTT
CASRGTGMWTEAFF
>-|TRBJ1-4|-|TRBV15
TGTGCCACCAGCAGCCGGCGGTCAACTAATGAAAAACTGTTTTTT
CATSSRRSTNEKLFF
>-|TRBJ2-1|TRBD2|TRBV6-2/TRBV6-3
TGTGCCAGCAGTAAGCTAGCGGGAGTGGGTGAGCAGTTCTTC
CASSKLAGVGEQFF
>-|TRBJ2-1|TRBD2|TRBV7-6
TGTGCCAGCAGCTTATCGGGAGGGCCGGTAAATGAGCAGTTCTTC
CASSLSGGPVNEQFF
>-|TRBJ2-5|-|TRBV7-2
TGTGCCAGCAGCAGTCGACAGGGACTGGACGGGGAGACCCAGTACTTC
CASSSRQGLDGETQYF
>once|TRBJ2-7|-|TRBV19
TGTGCCAGTAGTGCAGATAGACCGGCCGGCGAGCAGTACTTC
CASSADRPAGEQYF
>-|TRBJ1-1|-|TRBV7-9
TGTGCCAGCAGCCAAGGGGGGCTTAACACTGAAGCTTTCTTT
CASSQGGLNTEAFF
>-|TRBJ2-5|-|TRBV15
TGTGCCACCAGCAGAGAATATTCAGGGCAAGAGACCCAGTACTTC
CATSREYSGQETQYF
>once|TRBJ1-3|TRBD1|TRBV10-3
TGTGCCATCAGCCTACAGGGGGGATTAAACACCATATATTTT
CAISLQGGLNTIYF
>-|TRBJ1-6|-|TRBV6-1
TGTGCCAGCAGTGAAGCGGTGGGGTATAATTCACCCCTCCACTTT
CASSEAVGYNSPLHF
>-|TRBJ2-7|-|TRBV28
TGTGCCAGCAGTTTGGGCAGGTCTGGGGTCGAGCAGTACTTC
CASSLGRSGVEQYF
>-|TRBJ1-4|-|TRBV19
TGTGCCAGTAGTAGCAGTGCAACTAATGAAAAACTGTTTTTT
CASSSSATNEKLFF
>-|TRBJ2-7|TRBD1|TRBV2
TGTGCCAGCAAGGTGGGACAGTCAAGCTCCTACGAGCAGTACTTC
CASKVGQSSSYEQYF
>-|TRBJ1-6|-|TRBV7-9
TGTGCCAGCAGCTTTCTACTATCGTCCGGAAATTCACCCCTCCACTTT
CASSFLLSSGNSPLHF